The 27 T cell receptor beta chains presented below share a single source sample, sequenced in a study of blood T cell repertoires in COVID-19 (TCRdb year 2020). Library generation was performed with the immunoSEQ multiplex PCR assay. TCRdb took over this immuneACCESS table, retaining in-frame rearrangements with V and J assigned. Such tables are incomplete; in checked studies, under half of the missing clones stem from an unresolved V gene, and the remainder is unexplained. This sample is represented by about 190,000 clones; 75% to 90% of them were singletons. The ten largest clones take up under 2.5% of the sample. The sequencing sample was made of peripheral blood. The receptors stem from a man between 70 and 80 years old with active or convalescent COVID-19.

The gene calls are TRBV12-3 or TRBV12-4 and TRBJ1-6; D ambiguous. This CDR3 is 13 amino acids long. V was shortened by 5 bases and J by 8 bases, with 10 bases between the two germline ends. Here the CDR3 reads CASSPREYSPLHF. The CDR3 DNA sequence: TGTGCCAGCAGTCCTAGGGAGTATTCACCCCTCCACTTT.

This chain joins TRBV28 and TRBJ1-5; D not certain. This CDR3 is built from 14 residues. V shed 6 bases and J shed 4 bases, with 13 bases lying between them. CDR1 is MDHEN and CDR2 is SYDVKM in the germline V gene. The CDR3 DNA reads as TGTGCCAGCAGCGTCGGTGGTTGGAATCAGCCCCAGCATTTT. Protein product: CASSVGGWNQPQHF.

This clone is a singleton in its sample. Mismatch with germline at one junction end may stem from a read error. V usage is TRBV7-9 and J usage is TRBJ1-4; D call uncertain. Looked up from germline, CDR1 is SEHNR and CDR2 is FQNEAQ (reference sequence). CDR3 size: 15 residues. The CDR3 DNA reads as TGTGCCAGCATCTTAGGACTCGCAACTAATGAAAAACTGTTTTTT. Its protein product is CASILGLATNEKLFF.

The genes are TRBV5-1 and TRBJ1-2; 9 bases match TRBD1. CDR3 size: 13 residues. CDR1 and CDR2 (germline): SGHRS, YFSETQ. J lost 7 bases, V lost 4 bases, and 5 bases had no gene match. CDR3: CASSVQGAGGYTF. CDR3 coding DNA: TGCGCCAGCAGCGTACAGGGGGCTGGTGGCTACACCTTC.

J is TRBJ2-1 and V is TRBV4-3; D unclear. Germline lookup yields CDR1 LGHNA and CDR2 YSLEER. The V end lost 0 bases, the J end lost 6 bases, and 6 bases lay between the germline ends. CDR3 size: 13 residues. As DNA, the CDR3 is TGCGCCAGCAGCCAAGAGCTGCGCAATGAGCAGTTCTTC. Protein product: CASSQELRNEQFF.

V gene TRBV11-2 combines with J gene TRBJ2-5, with 13 bases aligning to TRBD2. The germline gives CDR1 SGHAT, CDR2 FQNNGV. CDR3 length: 18 residues. V gave up 0 bases and J gave up 7 bases; unmatched junction bases: 11. The CDR3 DNA reads as TGTGCCAGCAGCTTAGATCGACTAGCGGGGGGAAAGTCCGGGACCCAGTACTTC. Translation gives CASSLDRLAGGKSGTQYF.

The chain recombines TRBV7-2 with TRBJ2-6, with 7 positions matching TRBD1. V shed 5 bases and J 0 bases; nucleotides not matched to a gene: 7. The CDR3 totals 17 residues. Germline V gene data show CDR1 as SGHTA and CDR2 as FQGNSA. The CDR3 loop is CASSPGQARSGANVLTF. In nucleotides, the CDR3 is TGTGCCAGCAGCCCCGGACAGGCCCGCTCTGGGGCCAACGTCCTGACTTTC.

This chain links TRBV6-4 with TRBJ2-1, with TRBD2 matching 7 bases. Germline CDR1 is MRHNA and CDR2 is SNTAGT. The V segment lost 4 bases and the J segment 9 bases; nucleotides outside the gene matches: 15. There are 16 residues in the CDR3. The CDR3 protein is CASSALGRGSVGEQFF. The DNA of the CDR3 is TGTGCCAGCAGTGCCCTGGGGCGCGGGAGTGTCGGTGAGCAGTTCTTC.

The chain has TRBV5-1 and TRBJ1-1; D is uncertain. The V end was cut by 5 bases, the J end by 6 bases, with 20 bases between. Germline V lookup: CDR1 SGHRS, CDR2 YFSETQ. This CDR3 spans 15 amino acids. The CDR3 region is CASRPVLASAAEAFF. The CDR3 coding sequence is TGCGCCAGCAGACCGGTACTGGCCTCGGCGGCTGAAGCTTTCTTT.

The rearrangement uses TRBV7-2 and TRBJ2-1; 9 bases match TRBD2. Per the germline V gene, CDR1 is SGHTA and CDR2 is FQGNSA. This CDR3 spans 18 amino acids. The junction had 10 bases not matched to a gene; V was cut back by 0 bases and J by 4 bases. This CDR3 is CASSLALLTSGNYNEQFF. As DNA, the CDR3 is TGTGCCAGCAGCTTAGCGCTTTTGACTAGCGGTAATTACAATGAGCAGTTCTTC. Full variable domain (missing parts from reference TRBV7-2 and TRBJ2-1): GAGVSQSPSNKVTEKGKDVELRCDPISGHTALYWYRQSLGQGLEFLIYFQGNSAPDKSGLPSDRFSAERTGGSVSTLTIQRTQQEDSAVYLCASSLALLTSGNYNEQFFGPGTRLTVL.

There are a few counts of this clone. The V call is TRBV7-2, the J call TRBJ1-1, with 7 bases matching TRBD1. Germline-derived CDR1 and CDR2 are SGHTA and FQGNSA. Trimming removed 5 bases from V and 0 bases from J; junction bases left unmatched: 9. The CDR3 contains 16 residues. The CDR3 sequence is CASSPRTGILNTEAFF. CDR3 sequence (DNA): TGTGCCAGCAGCCCACGGACAGGTATCCTGAACACTGAAGCTTTCTTT.

The chain joins TRBV6-5 to TRBJ2-5; 8 nucleotides align to TRBD2. The germline gives CDR1 MNHEY, CDR2 SVGAGI. With V trimmed by 0 bases and J by 1 base, 1 base remained unmatched. The CDR3 runs 15 residues. CDR3 sequence reads: CASSYSGTSQETQYF. CDR3 sequence (DNA): TGTGCCAGCAGTTACTCCGGGACTAGCCAAGAGACCCAGTACTTC.

V gene TRBV20-1 combines with J gene TRBJ2-7; 7 nucleotides agree with TRBD1. Trimming took 3 bases from V and 0 from J; bases not matched to a gene: 8. Germline V gene lookup returns CDR1 DFQATT and CDR2 SNEGSKA (reference sequence). This CDR3 has 15 amino acids. The CDR3 loop reads CSASGTGANSYEQYF. DNA of the CDR3: TGCAGTGCTAGTGGTACAGGGGCTAACTCCTACGAGCAGTACTTC.

The chain links TRBV28 to TRBJ1-2, with D hard to call. Germline-derived CDR1 and CDR2 are MDHEN and SYDVKM. The V gene lost 6 bases and the J gene lost 4 bases, with 15 bases spanning the gap. There are 14 residues in the CDR3. The CDR3 DNA is TGTGCCAGCAGAAGGGAGTTCCGTACCTATGGCTACACCTTC. Residues: CASRREFRTYGYTF.

The chain uses TRBV5-4 and TRBJ1-3; D is unclear. Germline V lookup: CDR1 SGHNT, CDR2 YYREEE (reference sequence). This CDR3 region has 15 residues. With 0 bases removed from V and 4 bases from J, the gap between germline ends came to 11 bases. This CDR3 is CASSLDPGRGNTIYF. For the CDR3, the DNA is TGTGCCAGCAGCTTGGATCCGGGGAGAGGAAACACCATATATTTT.

The chain carries TRBV5-6 and TRBJ2-7, with 12 bases fitting TRBD2. The J segment lost 7 bases and the V segment lost 1 base, leaving 6 bases of the junction unmatched. Germline V lookup: CDR1 SGHDT, CDR2 YYEEEE. The CDR3 spans 15 residues. Here the CDR3 reads CASSLRLAGGREQYF. The CDR3 nucleotides are TGTGCCAGCAGCTTGAGGCTAGCGGGAGGGCGGGAGCAGTACTTC.

The DNA of the CDR3 is TGTGCCAGCAGCCCCACTAGCGGGAGGCCATCATGGGAGCAGTTCTTC. It codes for CASSPTSGRPSWEQFF. The chain carries TRBV7-6 and TRBJ2-1; 12 bases align to TRBD2. Germline V CDR1 and CDR2: SGHVS, FNYEAQ. CDR3 length: 16 amino acids. V lost 5 bases and J lost 10; bases outside the gene matches: 12.

This clone has a handful of counts. The chain combines TRBV29-1 with TRBJ2-1; 10 bases are a match to TRBD1. Germline V CDR1 and CDR2: SQVTM, ANQGSEA. J was trimmed by 5 bases and V by 7 bases; bases with no gene match: 11. CDR3 length: 15 amino acids. The CDR3 sequence: CSARRGQGSHNEQFF. The CDR3 region has the DNA TGCAGCGCCCGGAGGGGACAGGGGTCTCACAATGAGCAGTTCTTC.

This chain links TRBV5-1 with TRBJ2-7, with 7 positions matching TRBD1. The CDR3 runs to 15 residues. CDR1 SGHRS and CDR2 YFSETQ come from the germline V gene. V lost 3 bases and J lost 0; bases outside the gene matches: 6. DNA of the CDR3: TGCGCCAGCAGCTCACAGGGGTTTTCCTCCTACGAGCAGTACTTC. It encodes CASSSQGFSSYEQYF.

V and J are TRBV9 and TRBJ2-2; TRBD2 matches at 14 bases. The CDR3 is made up of 18 amino acids. Trimming cost V 3 bases and J 6 bases; bases outside gene matches: 10. Germline V gene data show CDR1 as SGDLS and CDR2 as YYNGEE. DNA for the CDR3: TGTGCCAGCAGCGCCTCCGGGACTAGCGGGAGAGAATCCGGGGAGCTGTTTTTT. Translating it yields CASSASGTSGRESGELFF.

V is TRBV3-1 (or the pseudogene TRBV3-2) and J is TRBJ2-3, with D unresolved. V lost 1 base to trimming and J lost 2 bases, with 7 bases between them. CDR1 and CDR2 from the germline V gene are LGHDT and YNNKEL (reference sequence). The CDR3 has 14 residues. CDR3 loop: CASSQGSDTDTQYF. The CDR3 DNA reads as TGTGCCAGCAGCCAAGGAAGCGACACAGATACGCAGTATTTT.

This chain connects TRBV18 to TRBJ1-2; 7 bases map to TRBD1. V shed 6 bases, J shed 2 bases, and the junction held 3 bases outside the gene matches. Germline CDR1 and CDR2: KGHSH and LQKENI. The length of the CDR3 is 13 residues. CDR3 residues: CASSPDRNYGYTF. The CDR3 DNA follows: TGTGCCAGCTCTCCGGACAGGAACTATGGCTACACCTTC.

This clone was counted a single time. Other DNA sequences in this sample translate to the same CDR3. The J gene is TRBJ1-2, the V gene TRBV7-2; TRBD1 is a possible D gene (6 bases). Trimming took 3 bases from V and 0 from J, leaving 8 bases between them. Per germline, CDR1 SGHTA and CDR2 FQGNSA. The CDR3 sequence is 14 residues long. The CDR3 coding sequence is TGTGCCAGCAGCTTGGGGGCCCCTAACTATGGCTACACCTTC. Amino acid sequence: CASSLGAPNYGYTF.

As DNA, the CDR3 is TGTGCCAGCAGCGTAGGAACGCTAACCTACAATGAGCAGTTCTTC. Translated: CASSVGTLTYNEQFF. The rearrangement links TRBV9 to TRBJ2-1, with D unclear. V was trimmed by 0 bases and J by 2 bases, leaving 9 bases between them. The CDR3 spans 15 residues. Germline assignment: CDR1 SGDLS and CDR2 YYNGEE.

The chain uses TRBV5-8 and TRBJ2-7; D might be TRBD2 (6 bases). V was shortened by 4 bases and J by 3 bases, with 17 bases between the two germline ends. Germline V gives CDR1 SGHTS, CDR2 YDEGEE. The CDR3 is made up of 15 amino acids. CDR3 sequence reads: CASSGEAAPLYEQYF. CDR3 DNA sequence: TGTGCCAGCAGCGGGGAGGCGGCGCCCCTCTACGAGCAGTACTTC.

The CDR3 DNA is TGTGCCAGCAGCAGAGGGAGGACAGGAGAGTACAATGAGCAGTTCTTC. Translation gives CASSRGRTGEYNEQFF. This sequence joins TRBV9 and TRBJ2-1, with D maybe TRBD1 (7 bases). Trimming left V 4 bases short and J 4 bases short, with 18 bases between. The CDR3 is 16 amino acids. Germline-derived CDR1 and CDR2 are SGDLS and YYNGEE. Full variable domain (rest looked up from reference TRBV9 and TRBJ2-1): DSGVTQTPKHLITATGQRVTLRCSPRSGDLSVYWYQQSLDQGLQFLIQYYNGEERAKGNILERFSAQQFPDLHSELNLSSLELGDSALYFCASSRGRTGEYNEQFFGPGTRLTVL.

The V and J genes are TRBV6-5 and TRBJ1-5; 9 bases are a match to TRBD1. Per germline, CDR1 MNHEY and CDR2 SVGAGI. V was clipped by 7 bases and J by 4 bases; unmatched bases: 2. This CDR3 region has 13 residues. CDR3 coding DNA: TGTGCCAGCAAGGGACAGGGTAATCAGCCCCAGCATTTT. Protein: CASKGQGNQPQHF.